The 26 T cell receptor beta chains given below trace back to one sample, sequenced in a study of blood T cell repertoires in COVID-19. Profiling relied on immunoSEQ multiplex PCR, and the TCRdb table lists in-frame clones only, not all of them. This table holds around 400,000 clones, 88% found once. Sequencing was carried out using PBMCs or T cells enriched from blood (not recorded which). The receptors stem from a woman younger than 30 who had been exposed to COVID-19.

V is TRBV18 and J is TRBJ2-5; perhaps TRBD1 as D (5 bases). Trimming stripped 0 bases from V and 7 bases from J, with 12 bases between. CDR3 size: 14 residues. Germline values: CDR1 KGHSH, CDR2 LQKENI. The CDR3 DNA is TGTGCCAGCTCACCACCCCAGGGAAGGACGACCCAGTACTTC. It encodes CASSPPQGRTTQYF.

This chain connects TRBV10-3 to TRBJ2-2, with 7 bases lining up with TRBD2. The CDR3 length is 18 residues. The J segment lost 4 bases and the V segment lost 3 bases, leaving 14 bases of the junction unmatched. CDR1 is ENHRY and CDR2 is SYGVKD in the germline V gene. This chain's CDR3 is CAISDPLGGKGSTGELFF. CDR3 nucleotides: TGTGCCATCAGTGACCCCCTCGGGGGGAAAGGTTCCACCGGGGAGCTGTTTTTT.

This chain uses TRBV29-1 with TRBJ2-3; TRBD2 aligns across 9 bases. The CDR3 length is 14 residues. The V and J ends lost 7 bases and 2 bases, in that order; junction bases with no gene match: 7. Germline values: CDR1 SQVTM, CDR2 ANQGSEA. The CDR3 DNA reads as TGCAGCGCTAAGACTAGCGGATACACAGATACGCAGTATTTT. This gives the protein CSAKTSGYTDTQYF.

J is TRBJ1-1 and V is TRBV29-1; 7 bases agree with TRBD1. The J segment lost 1 base and the V segment lost 7 bases, leaving 6 bases of the junction unmatched. Looked up from germline, CDR1 is SQVTM and CDR2 is ANQGSEA. This CDR3 is 13 amino acids long. The CDR3 spells CSGRQGGNTEAFF. CDR3 nucleotides: TGCAGCGGACGACAGGGCGGGAACACTGAAGCTTTCTTT.

This chain uses TRBV9 with TRBJ1-4; TRBD1 matches 9 bases. This CDR3 spans 15 amino acids. Germline V CDR1 and CDR2: SGDLS, YYNGEE. V was pared by 2 bases and J by 7 bases, with 6 bases of the junction left unmatched. CDR3 region: CASSVQTGGSEKLFF. CDR3 DNA sequence: TGTGCCAGCAGCGTTCAGACAGGGGGTAGTGAAAAACTGTTTTTT.

V is TRBV29-1 and J is TRBJ1-1, with TRBD1 as a possible D gene (5 bases). This CDR3 has 12 amino acids. V lost 1 base to trimming and J lost 4 bases, with 7 bases between them. Per germline, CDR1 SQVTM and CDR2 ANQGSEA. In DNA, the CDR3 is TGCAGCGTTGAAGGACAGACCACTGAAGCTTTCTTT. This sequence encodes CSVEGQTTEAFF. The complete variable domain, with remaining parts taken from reference TRBV29-1 and TRBJ1-1, reads SAVISQKPSRDICQRGTSLTIQCQVDSQVTMMFWYRQQPGQSLTLIATANQGSEATYESGFVIDKFPISRPNLTFSTLTVSNMSPEDSSIYLCSVEGQTTEAFFGQGTRLTVV.

This chain links TRBV29-1 with TRBJ2-3; D is undetermined. Germline CDR1 is SQVTM and CDR2 is ANQGSEA. CDR3 length: 12 residues. V gave up 1 base and J gave up 0 bases, with 2 bases separating them. CDR3 DNA: TGCAGCGTTGAAGCTAGCACAGATACGCAGTATTTT. This encodes CSVEASTDTQYF.

This clone was recorded a few times. The chain combines TRBV7-8 with TRBJ1-6; 9 positions match TRBD1. The CDR3 totals 14 residues. CDR1 SGHVS and CDR2 FQNEAQ come from the germline V gene. J gave up 8 bases and V 5 bases, and 4 bases lay outside the gene matches. CDR3: CASSRTGEYSPLHF. CDR3 nucleotides: TGTGCCAGCAGCCGGACAGGGGAGTATTCACCCCTCCACTTT.

The rearrangement uses TRBV6-5 and TRBJ1-1; possibly TRBD1 for D (6 bases). The CDR3 has 13 amino acids. V lost 8 bases, J lost 4 bases, and 14 bases lay in between. Per the germline V gene, CDR1 is MNHEY and CDR2 is SVGAGI. The chain's CDR3 is CASRTGMFTEAFF. Written as DNA, the CDR3 is TGTGCCAGCCGTACAGGGATGTTCACTGAAGCTTTCTTT.

The chain employs TRBV9 and TRBJ1-3; 7 bases line up with TRBD1. Germline V lookup: CDR1 SGDLS, CDR2 YYNGEE. The trim removed 3 bases at V and 4 bases at J, leaving 1 base unmatched. The CDR3 consists of 13 residues. Here the CDR3 reads CASSGGQGNTIYF. The CDR3, as DNA: TGTGCCAGCAGCGGGGGACAGGGAAACACCATATATTTT.

V is TRBV9 and J is TRBJ2-6; 7 nucleotides line up with TRBD1. Unmatched junction bases numbered 21, after V lost 3 bases and J lost 0 bases. In germline, CDR1 is SGDLS, CDR2 YYNGEE. The CDR3 consists of 22 residues. The CDR3 sequence is CASSGLIRDSPREGSGANVLTF. CDR3 coding DNA: TGTGCCAGCAGCGGGCTCATCCGGGACAGCCCGCGTGAGGGCTCTGGGGCCAACGTCCTGACTTTC.

The chain links TRBV15 to TRBJ1-4; D may be TRBD1 (5 bases). Germline values: CDR1 LNHNV, CDR2 YYDKDF (reference sequence). The CDR3 consists of 14 residues. The V gene lost 1 base and the J gene lost 4 bases, with 7 bases spanning the gap. CDR3: CATSRGQSNEKLFF. The CDR3 region has the DNA TGTGCCACCAGCAGAGGACAGAGTAATGAAAAACTGTTTTTT.

The chain employs TRBV27 and TRBJ1-6; 7 positions match TRBD1. There are 15 residues in the CDR3. CDR1 is MNHEY and CDR2 is SMNVEV in the germline V gene (reference sequence). Trimming removed 4 bases from V and 5 bases from J; junction bases left unmatched: 5. CDR3 bases: TGTGCCAGCAGTTCCCCGGGACAGCATAATTCACCCCTCCACTTT. The encoded protein is CASSSPGQHNSPLHF.

The chain couples TRBV4-2 to TRBJ1-2; 8 positions agree with TRBD1. Trimming removed 0 bases from V and 4 bases from J; junction bases left unmatched: 7. This CDR3 comprises 16 residues. The germline CDR1 and CDR2 sequences are LGHNA and YNFKEQ. The CDR3 DNA sequence: TGTGCCAGCAGCCAAGAAAGGTCAGGGGGCGTCTATGGCTACACCTTC. Protein sequence: CASSQERSGGVYGYTF.

V and J are TRBV5-1 and TRBJ2-1, with TRBD2 matching 12 bases. The CDR3 contains 16 residues. Germline trimming cut 0 bases from V and 3 bases from J; bases unmatched to any gene: 1. The germline CDR1 and CDR2 sequences are SGHRS and YFSETQ. DNA of the CDR3: TGCGCCAGCAGCTTGGGGACTAGCGGGAACTACAATGAGCAGTTCTTC. Translating it yields CASSLGTSGNYNEQFF.

In its sample, this clone was seen once. This rearrangement joins TRBV4-2 to TRBJ2-6, with D tentatively TRBD2 (6 bases). This CDR3 has 17 amino acids. The ends were cut back, 2 bases at V and 0 bases at J, with 11 bases in the middle. Germline V gene sequence: CDR1 LGHNA, CDR2 YNFKEQ. The CDR3 protein is CASSQTDGSSGANVLTF. The CDR3 bases are TGTGCCAGCAGCCAAACGGACGGGAGCTCTGGGGCCAACGTCCTGACTTTC.

V is TRBV3-1 (or the pseudogene TRBV3-2) and J is TRBJ1-1, with 7 bases identical to TRBD1. This CDR3 comprises 16 residues. Looked up from germline, CDR1 is LGHDT and CDR2 is YNNKEL (reference sequence). V gave up 4 bases and J gave up 1 base; unmatched junction bases: 9. In nucleotides, the CDR3 is TGTGCCAGCAGCCTATACCGGCGACAGGGGAACACTGAAGCTTTCTTT. Translating gives CASSLYRRQGNTEAFF.

The chain couples TRBV5-5 to TRBJ1-5; D remains unclear. Germline lookup yields CDR1 SGHKS and CDR2 YYEKEE (reference sequence). The V and J ends lost 3 bases and 3 bases respectively, with 13 bases between them. CDR3 length: 15 residues. CDR3 sequence reads: CASSWALRANQPQHF. CDR3 DNA sequence: TGTGCCAGCAGCTGGGCATTGAGGGCCAATCAGCCCCAGCATTTT.

The V and J genes are TRBV5-1 and TRBJ1-2; weak D call: TRBD1 (5 bases). CDR1 and CDR2 from the germline V gene are SGHRS and YFSETQ. Trimming stripped 1 base from V and 6 bases from J, with 13 bases between. The CDR3 spans 14 residues. Here the CDR3 reads CASSLILGQDGYTF. CDR3 in DNA: TGCGCCAGCAGCTTGATCTTGGGGCAGGATGGCTACACCTTC. The entire variable domain, with the rest obtained from reference TRBV5-1 and TRBJ1-2, is as follows: KAGVTQTPRYLIKTRGQQVTLSCSPISGHRSVSWYQQTPGQGLQFLFEYFSETQRNKGNFPGRFSGRQFSNSRSEMNVSTLELGDSALYLCASSLILGQDGYTFGSGTRLTVV.

DNA for the CDR3: TGTGCCAGCGGGGGCAATGGCTACACCTTC. Its translation: CASGGNGYTF. The V call is TRBV3-1 (or the pseudogene TRBV3-2), the J call TRBJ1-2; D perhaps matches TRBD1 (6 bases). CDR3 length: 10 amino acids. V lost 8 bases and J lost 6, with 7 bases in between. Germline V gene lookup returns CDR1 LGHDT and CDR2 YNNKEL (reference sequence).

The chain combines TRBV13 with TRBJ2-2; D is perhaps TRBD1 (6 bases). This CDR3 contains 13 residues. Germline CDR1 reads PRHDT; CDR2 reads FYEKMQ (reference sequence). V was cut by 0 bases and J by 7 bases, with 6 bases left in between. The CDR3 sequence is CASSLGRGGELFF. CDR3 nucleotides: TGTGCCAGCAGCTTAGGCAGGGGCGGGGAGCTGTTTTTT.

The V call is TRBV5-1, the J call TRBJ2-1; 7 nucleotides match TRBD1. The germline CDR1 and CDR2 sequences are SGHRS and YFSETQ. The CDR3 sequence is 14 residues long. V shed 4 bases and J 5 bases; nucleotides not matched to a gene: 6. CDR3 in amino acids: CASSPGGSHNEQFF. CDR3 nucleotide sequence: TGCGCCAGCAGCCCAGGGGGATCCCACAATGAGCAGTTCTTC. Using reference TRBV5-1 and TRBJ2-1 for the parts outside the CDR3, the full variable domain is KAGVTQTPRYLIKTRGQQVTLSCSPISGHRSVSWYQQTPGQGLQFLFEYFSETQRNKGNFPGRFSGRQFSNSRSEMNVSTLELGDSALYLCASSPGGSHNEQFFGPGTRLTVL.

CDR3 nucleotides: TGTGCCAGCAGCCAAAATCCAGGGGGCGTCTACGAGCAGTACTTC. It encodes CASSQNPGGVYEQYF. This rearrangement joins TRBV3-1 (or the pseudogene TRBV3-2) to TRBJ2-7; TRBD1 matches at 8 bases. This CDR3 comprises 15 residues. The junction had 6 bases not matched to a gene; V was cut back by 2 bases and J by 3 bases. Germline assignment: CDR1 LGHDT and CDR2 YNNKEL (reference sequence).

Worth noting for this clone: Mismatch with germline at one junction end may stem from a read error. The rearrangement uses TRBV5-1 and TRBJ1-2; TRBD1 aligns across 7 bases. The CDR3 is made up of 13 amino acids. Germline CDR1 is SGHRS and CDR2 is YFSETQ. This CDR3 reads CASSETIQGPISF. The DNA for the CDR3 is TGCGCCAGCAGCGAAACCATACAGGGGCCTATCTCCTTC. Complete variable domain (other parts from reference TRBV5-1 and TRBJ1-2): KAGVTQTPRYLIKTRGQQVTLSCSPISGHRSVSWYQQTPGQGLQFLFEYFSETQRNKGNFPGRFSGRQFSNSRSEMNVSTLELGDSALYLCASSETIQGPISFGSGTRLTVV.

The rearrangement links TRBV19 to TRBJ2-2, with D perhaps matching TRBD1 (6 bases). The germline CDR1 and CDR2 sequences are LNHDA and SQIVND (reference sequence). This CDR3 contains 13 residues. Deletions cut 8 bases from V and 6 bases from J, with 13 bases between. CDR3 region: CASDIEGAGELFF. The CDR3 DNA is TGTGCCAGTGATATCGAGGGGGCCGGGGAGCTGTTTTTT.

The rearrangement links TRBV25-1 to TRBJ1-1, with TRBD1 identical over 7 bases. CDR1 MGHDK and CDR2 SYGVNS come from the germline V gene. CDR3 length: 15 amino acids. The junction had 8 bases not matched to a gene; V was cut back by 6 bases and J by 1 base. The CDR3 nucleotides read TGTGCCAGCAGGGAGACAGGGCTCGAGAACACTGAAGCTTTCTTT. This sequence encodes CASRETGLENTEAFF.